This T cell receptor beta chain was captured in a study of graft-versus-host responses after intestinal transplantation. About the study: The study gave all recipients anti-thymocyte globulin induction, then tacrolimus and steroids for about 3 years.

Trimming took 10 bases from V and 0 from J, leaving 17 bases between them. CDR1 is MNHNS and CDR2 is SASEGT in the germline V gene. The CDR3 extends over 15 amino acids. A remark on this clone: What it recognizes is unknown.

Findings and limits, study-wide: Among recipient marrow samples, GvH clones were found; some appeared first in ileum or blood. Early HvG declines after transplant were associated with peak circulating GvH clone levels.

Method: immunoSEQ multiplex PCR; TCRdb's copy keeps in-frame clones and lacks some. The sample has more than 80,000 clones; 85% to 90% are singletons. The specimen comprised unstimulated CD4+ T cells sorted from spleen or lymph node cells, sampled before intestinal transplant. The receptor's source is a human donor who received an intestinal transplant. V usage is TRBV6-1 and J usage is TRBJ2-3; D call uncertain. CDR3 in amino acids: CAIGARSASTDTQYF. The CDR3 region has the DNA TGTGCCATAGGAGCACGCAGCGCTAGCACAGATACGCAGTATTTT.